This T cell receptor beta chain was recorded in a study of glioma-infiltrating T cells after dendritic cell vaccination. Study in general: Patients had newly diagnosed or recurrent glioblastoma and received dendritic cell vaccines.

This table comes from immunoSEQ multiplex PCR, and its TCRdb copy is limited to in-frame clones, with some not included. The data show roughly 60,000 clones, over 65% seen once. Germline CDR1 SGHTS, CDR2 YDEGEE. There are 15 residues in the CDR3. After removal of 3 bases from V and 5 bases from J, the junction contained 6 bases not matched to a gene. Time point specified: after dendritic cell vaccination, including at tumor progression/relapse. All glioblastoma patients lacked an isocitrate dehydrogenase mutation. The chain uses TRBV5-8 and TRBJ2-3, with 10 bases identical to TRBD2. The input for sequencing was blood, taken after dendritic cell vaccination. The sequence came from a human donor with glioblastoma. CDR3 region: CASSSLAGAGDTQYF. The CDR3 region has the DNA TGTGCCAGCAGCTCTCTAGCGGGGGCGGGAGATACGCAGTATTTT.